The next 22 T cell receptor beta chains were all read from a single sample in a study of OX40 agonist ivuxolimab in advanced cancers. Data came from immunoSEQ multiplex PCR; TCRdb stores just in-frame clones and leaves some out. The sample has more than 75,000 clones, roughly 86% seen once; the top ten hold over 0.75%. This material consisted of CD4+ or CD8+ T cells sorted from blood, taken in a trial of the OX40 agonist ivuxolimab. Source of these receptors: an adult with an advanced solid tumor such as melanoma, head and neck, liver or kidney cancer.

The rearrangement joins TRBV11-2 to TRBJ2-3; possibly TRBD1 for D (5 bases). Per germline, CDR1 SGHAT and CDR2 FQNNGV. This CDR3 contains 14 residues. The V end lost 3 bases, the J end lost 2 bases, and 9 bases lay between the germline ends. CDR3 nucleotide sequence: TGTGCCAGCAGCTTGGACAAATACACAGATACGCAGTATTTT. Translated: CASSLDKYTDTQYF.

V gene TRBV7-2 combines with J gene TRBJ2-5, with TRBD1 as a possible D gene (6 bases). Germline V lookup: CDR1 SGHTA, CDR2 FQGNSA. V lost 5 bases and J lost 1, with 8 bases in between. The CDR3 is 13 residues long. CDR3 in DNA: TGTGCCAGCAGCCGGACAGTCCAAGAGACCCAGTACTTC. Translation gives CASSRTVQETQYF.

V gene TRBV11-3 combines with J gene TRBJ1-6, with D hard to call. The CDR3 is 13 residues long. The ends were cut back, 5 bases at V and 8 bases at J, with 10 bases in the middle. Germline V gene lookup returns CDR1 SGHNT and CDR2 YENEEA. This CDR3 is CASSPGAHSPLHF. Written as DNA, the CDR3 is TGTGCCAGCAGCCCGGGAGCACATTCACCCCTCCACTTT.

The genes are TRBV7-9 and TRBJ1-1; possible D gene TRBD1, 5 bases. This CDR3 has 15 residues. Between the trimmed V and J ends, which lost 5 bases and 0 bases, there was a span of 13 bases. Germline V gene data show CDR1 as SEHNR and CDR2 as FQNEAQ (reference sequence). The CDR3 coding sequence is TGTGCCAGCAGCCCCAGGGTAGTCATGAACACTGAAGCTTTCTTT. Its protein is CASSPRVVMNTEAFF.

V is TRBV7-2 and J is TRBJ2-7, with D unclear. Germline V gives CDR1 SGHTA, CDR2 FQGNSA. Trimming shortened V by 5 bases and J by 3 bases, and 8 bases separated the two germline ends. This CDR3 contains 12 residues. The CDR3 DNA reads as TGTGCCAGCAGCCTGTGGGACTACGAGCAGTACTTC. Translation gives CASSLWDYEQYF.

The chain links TRBV7-9 to TRBJ2-1; D is undetermined. Germline V gives CDR1 SEHNR, CDR2 FQNEAQ (reference sequence). Trimming pared 1 base from V and 4 bases from J, leaving 8 bases between. The length of the CDR3 is 14 residues. The CDR3 DNA sequence: TGTGCCAGCAGCTTAGAACTCTCTTACAATGAGCAGTTCTTC. Protein product: CASSLELSYNEQFF.

The sample holds one count of this clone. V and J are TRBV14 and TRBJ2-5, with 9 bases fitting TRBD2. The end of the DNA fits TRBJ2-7 better, so the J call may be wrong. The length of the CDR3 is 16 residues. The germline gives CDR1 SGHDN, CDR2 FVKESK. CDR3 loop: CASSQVSGGRASEQYF. DNA for the CDR3: TGTGCCAGCAGCCAAGTCAGCGGCGGGAGGGCCTCCGAGCAGTACTTC.

Only a few counts were recorded for this clone. This chain joins TRBV2 and TRBJ2-7; D is unclear. There are 11 residues in the CDR3. Trimming pared 6 bases from V and 3 bases from J, leaving 6 bases between. From germline, CDR1 is SNHLY and CDR2 FYNNEI. CDR3 coding DNA: TGTGCCAGCAGAACCCTCTACGAGCAGTACTTC. Translating it yields CASRTLYEQYF.

The genes are TRBV7-9 and TRBJ2-1; D gene unclear. There are 12 residues in the CDR3. CDR1 and CDR2 (germline): SEHNR, FQNEAQ (reference sequence). V lost 1 base to trimming and J lost 10 bases, with 8 bases between them. CDR3 in DNA: TGTGCCAGCAGCTTAGTAACCCGGGAGCAGTTCTTC. It yields the protein CASSLVTREQFF.

The chain employs TRBV2 and TRBJ1-4; a possible D gene is TRBD1 (6 bases). The CDR3 has 16 amino acids. Trimming cost V 6 bases and J 0 bases, with 14 bases left between them. Germline CDR1 and CDR2: SNHLY and FYNNEI. In DNA, the CDR3 is TGTGCCAGCAGAGCAGGGGACCAAACAACTAATGAAAAACTGTTTTTT. Translation gives CASRAGDQTTNEKLFF.

The V gene is TRBV9, the J gene TRBJ1-4; D unclear. The CDR3 has 14 amino acids. Trimming took off 0 bases at V and 7 bases at J, with 10 bases between the two ends. Germline V CDR1 and CDR2: SGDLS, YYNGEE. The CDR3 DNA reads as TGTGCCAGCAGCGTAGGGGTAGGGCTTGAAAAACTGTTTTTT. Translation: CASSVGVGLEKLFF.

The rearrangement joins TRBV2 to TRBJ2-5; D possibly matches TRBD1 or TRBD2 (5 bases each). The CDR3 totals 14 residues. Germline V gives CDR1 SNHLY, CDR2 FYNNEI. V lost 7 bases and J lost 7, with 19 bases in between. This chain's CDR3 is CASNEFSGSGTQYF. In DNA form, the CDR3 reads TGTGCCAGCAACGAATTTTCAGGGAGCGGGACCCAGTACTTC.

The CDR3 loop is CASSRGTGYGYTF. CDR3 nucleotides: TGTGCCAGCAGTAGGGGGACAGGGTATGGCTACACCTTC. This chain uses TRBV25-1 with TRBJ1-2; TRBD1 matches at 9 bases. Germline V gene lookup returns CDR1 MGHDK and CDR2 SYGVNS. V lost 5 bases, J lost 5 bases, and 3 bases stayed unmatched. The CDR3 has 13 amino acids.

The V call is TRBV7-2, the J call TRBJ2-5; perhaps TRBD2 as D (6 bases). CDR1 and CDR2 (germline): SGHTA, FQGNSA. The CDR3 contains 13 residues. The germline V and J ends were trimmed by 5 bases and 9 bases, with 16 bases remaining between them. The CDR3 protein is CASSPRLGEAQYF. The CDR3 DNA reads TGTGCCAGCAGCCCCCGCCTAGGGGAGGCCCAGTACTTC.

This chain links TRBV6-5 with TRBJ1-1; D unresolved. CDR3 size: 12 residues. The germline V and J ends were trimmed by 8 bases and 0 bases, with 7 bases remaining between them. Germline V lookup: CDR1 MNHEY, CDR2 SVGAGI. CDR3 residues: CASRRMNTEAFF. In DNA, the CDR3 is TGTGCCAGCCGACGCATGAACACTGAAGCTTTCTTT.

The CDR3 spells CASSLNSVAGVEQYF. CDR3 DNA sequence: TGTGCCAGCAGCTTAAATTCAGTAGCGGGAGTTGAGCAGTACTTC. The V call is TRBV7-9, the J call TRBJ2-5, with 9 positions matching TRBD2. CDR3 length equals 15 residues. Germline loops: CDR1 SEHNR, CDR2 FQNEAQ (reference sequence). J lost 11 bases, V lost 2 bases, and 12 bases had no gene match.

The sample holds one count of this clone. V and J are TRBV5-1 and TRBJ1-2; D is perhaps TRBD1 (5 bases). V lost 3 bases, J lost 8 bases, and 14 bases lay in between. This CDR3 contains 13 residues. CDR1 and CDR2 from the germline V gene are SGHRS and YFSETQ. CDR3 sequence: CASSSGTRRGYTF. As DNA, the CDR3 is TGCGCCAGCAGCTCCGGGACCAGGAGGGGCTACACCTTC.

The chain uses TRBV10-1 and TRBJ2-5; TRBD2 aligns across 7 bases. After removal of 0 bases from V and 2 bases from J, the junction contained 3 bases not matched to a gene. Germline lookup yields CDR1 WNHNN and CDR2 SYGVQD (reference sequence). The CDR3 contains 15 residues. CDR3 in DNA: TGCGCCAGCAGTGAGTCGGTCGGGGGGCAAGAGACCCAGTACTTC. This encodes CASSESVGGQETQYF.

In its sample, this clone was seen once. This rearrangement joins TRBV4-1 to TRBJ2-1; possibly TRBD1 for D (5 bases). V gave up 2 bases and J gave up 5 bases, with 16 bases separating them. This CDR3 spans 16 amino acids. The germline CDR1 and CDR2 sequences are MGHRA and YSYEKL. The CDR3 reads CASSQRQTPWDNEQFF. As DNA, the CDR3 is TGCGCCAGCAGCCAACGACAGACACCGTGGGACAATGAGCAGTTCTTC.

The V gene is TRBV9, the J gene TRBJ2-5, with 8 bases matching TRBD2. J was trimmed by 1 base and V by 0 bases; bases with no gene match: 2. The CDR3 is 15 amino acids. From germline, CDR1 is SGDLS and CDR2 YYNGEE. CDR3 region: CASSVVAGGQETQYF. The CDR3 nucleotides read TGTGCCAGCAGCGTAGTGGCGGGAGGCCAAGAGACCCAGTACTTC. The variable domain in full, completed from reference TRBV9 and TRBJ2-5, reads DSGVTQTPKHLITATGQRVTLRCSPRSGDLSVYWYQQSLDQGLQFLIQYYNGEERAKGNILERFSAQQFPDLHSELNLSSLELGDSALYFCASSVVAGGQETQYFGPGTRLLVL.

The rearrangement uses TRBV5-4 and TRBJ1-4, with D perhaps matching TRBD1 (5 bases). Germline-derived CDR1 and CDR2 are SGHNT and YYREEE (reference sequence). The CDR3 has 13 residues. Between the trimmed V and J ends, which lost 2 bases and 5 bases, there was a span of 7 bases. This CDR3 is CASSFRGNEKLFF. The CDR3 DNA sequence: TGTGCCAGCAGCTTCCGGGGGAATGAAAAACTGTTTTTT.

The CDR3 DNA sequence: TGTGCCAGCAACCTACTAGCGGGAGGGACAGATACGCAGTATTTT. It codes for CASNLLAGGTDTQYF. This chain uses TRBV7-2 with TRBJ2-3, with TRBD2 matching over 13 bases. CDR1 is SGHTA and CDR2 is FQGNSA in the germline V gene. Trimming took 7 bases from V and 3 from J; bases not matched to a gene: 4. This CDR3 comprises 15 residues.